This T cell receptor beta chain was obtained from a study of CD8 T cells in ankylosing spondylitis. A remark on this clonotype: Its antigen remains unidentified.

Study outcomes and limitations: Seemingly distinctive of ankylosing spondylitis blood was a TCR beta motif formed by eight highly homologous variants.

TCRdb re-analysed the 5' RACE reads in MiXCR, keeping a single row per CDR3 protein. The top ten clones hold roughly a fifth of a sample with under 950,000 distinct CDR3 sequences, around 20% of them seen once. Unmatched junction bases numbered 8, after V lost 6 bases and J lost 2 bases. This CDR3 spans 15 amino acids. The clonotype comes from a male donor with ankylosing spondylitis. What was sequenced was blood, either unsorted or a sorted T cell fraction (not recorded which). The rearrangement uses TRBV12-3 or TRBV12-4 and TRBJ2-3, with TRBD2 matching 7 bases. CDR3 DNA sequence: TGTGCCAGCAGCCCGGGGGGTGGGGCCACAGATACGCAGTATTTT. It codes for CASSPGGGATDTQYF.